The clone carrying this T cell receptor beta chain was seen a few times. Assay used: immunoSEQ multiplex PCR; TCRdb lists only in-frame clones, some missing. The data contain 45,000 to 55,000 clones, 81% of them singletons. This sample is drawn from a study of OX40 agonist ivuxolimab in advanced cancers. Germline assignment: CDR1 SNHLY and CDR2 FYNNEI. V dropped 9 bases and J dropped 8; count of bases not matched to a gene: 6. This CDR3 region has 13 residues. This chain joins TRBV2 and TRBJ2-1, with TRBD1 identical over 11 bases. The sample consisted of CD4+ or CD8+ T cells sorted from blood, taken in a trial of the OX40 agonist ivuxolimab. The receptor's source is an adult with an advanced solid tumor such as melanoma, head and neck, liver or kidney cancer. Here the CDR3 DNA reads TGTGCCAGAACAGGACAGGGGGCCGATGAGCAGTTCTTC. Translation: CARTGQGADEQFF.